The T cell receptor beta chain under discussion was sequenced for a study of T cell changes during pregnancy in multiple sclerosis. The length of the CDR3 is 13 residues. Germline V gives CDR1 SNHLY, CDR2 FYNNEI. Trimming shortened V by 6 bases and J by 4 bases, and 10 bases separated the two germline ends. The data were produced by immunoSEQ multiplex PCR, yet TCRdb's version contains in-frame clones alone and is incomplete. The table lists around 65,000 clones, about 92% of them singletons. There are many counts of this clone. This material consisted of peripheral blood, taken in the first trimester of pregnancy. V gene TRBV2 combines with J gene TRBJ1-5, with D possibly being TRBD1 (5 bases). The sequence was obtained from a female donor in good health, enrolled as a control in a pregnancy study. CDR3 sequence: CASSLDRNQPQHF. CDR3 bases: TGTGCCAGCAGCCTCGACAGAAATCAGCCCCAGCATTTT.